This T cell receptor beta chain was profiled in a study of beta chain features in type 1 diabetes. Sequenced material consisted of expressed TCRB transcripts (all of the isolated RNA was reverse transcribed). Libraries were prepared by immunoSEQ multiplex PCR; TCRdb keeps only in-frame clonotypes and omits some of them. The repertoire consists of 640,000 or so clones, with 11% to 15% occurring once and the leading ten covering nearly 0.04%. Sorting produced populations that all topped 95% purity. Trimming removed 4 bases from V and 4 bases from J; junction bases left unmatched: 8. Germline V gives CDR1 SGDLS, CDR2 YYNGEE. The CDR3 loop spans 16 amino acids. With respect to this clone: As yet, its antigen is unknown.

Points from the study as a whole: Among patients with Type 1 diabetes, TCRB CDR3s were moderately but significantly shorter in every one of the four CD4+ subsets.

What was sequenced was naive CD4+ T cells from blood. The origin of this receptor is a man aged 18 to 29 with type 1 diabetes. The chain is built from TRBV9 and TRBJ2-5; 12 nucleotides agree with TRBD1. CDR3 residues: CASSPTGQGARETQYF. Written as DNA, the CDR3 is TGTGCCAGCAGCCCGACGGGACAGGGGGCACGAGAGACCCAGTACTTC.